This entry concerns a single T cell receptor (beta chain). As originally analysed: Filtering was not the same, since immunoSEQ gave junction-only sequences without quality scores. The repertoire was sequenced with immunoSEQ multiplex PCR; TCRdb's copy has only in-frame clones and lacks some. Clone size and the V and J calls come from that table; the DNA yielded D and trimming. The sample lists 530,000 or so clones; about 79% were seen once. This specimen comes from a study of shared clonotypes between healthy human individuals. Germline values: CDR1 ENHRY, CDR2 SYGVKD. CDR3 length: 18 amino acids. V shed 7 bases, J shed 2 bases, and the junction held 15 bases outside the gene matches.

The J gene is TRBJ2-1, the V gene TRBV10-3, with 9 bases identical to TRBD2. Specimen: PBMCs. The receptor comes from a woman aged 40 to 50 in good health. Some clones in this sample may be carry-over from other donors' samples. The CDR3 region is CAIKTGLAHLQTYNEQFF. CDR3 DNA: TGTGCCATCAAGACCGGACTAGCGCACCTTCAGACCTACAATGAGCAGTTCTTC.